This note documents a single T cell receptor beta chain sequence. These data belong to a study of blood T cell repertoires in COVID-19. Study-wide background: Sources were T cells, B-cell-depleted T cells, or PBMCs; the material itself was cDNA or gDNA.

Assay used: immunoSEQ multiplex PCR; TCRdb lists only in-frame clones, some missing. This sample yields 200,000 to 250,000 clones, of which 70% to 90% are seen a single time; 3% to 4.5% belongs to the top ten. The receptor comes from a woman in her 40s with acute COVID-19. The sequenced sample consisted of PBMCs or T cells enriched from blood (not recorded which).

CDR3 sequence: CASSSRERSGNTIYF. CDR3 nucleotide sequence: TGTGCCAGCAGCTCCCGGGAACGGTCTGGAAACACCATATATTTT. The chain carries TRBV11-2 and TRBJ1-3; no clear D. V lost 4 bases and J 1 base, leaving 11 bases between the germline ends. The V gene's germline CDR1 is SGHAT and CDR2 FQNNGV. The CDR3 loop spans 15 amino acids.